This T cell receptor beta chain was retrieved from a study of neurological immune-mediated disorders. This clonotype was recorded many times. TCRdb re-analysed the 5' RACE reads in MiXCR, keeping a single row per CDR3 protein. The sample lists fewer than 70,000 distinct CDR3 sequences, around a tenth occurring once. As for time point: longitudinal time-point 2. Trimming cost V 3 bases and J 1 base; bases outside gene matches: 5. The CDR3 sequence is 15 residues long. Per germline, CDR1 DFQATT and CDR2 SNEGSKA (reference sequence). The origin of this receptor is a man in his thirties or forties in good health. The chain joins TRBV20-1 to TRBJ2-4, with TRBD1 matching over 8 bases. The sample consisted of PBMCs. CDR3 sequence reads: CSARAPGGAKNIQYF. Here the CDR3 DNA reads TGCAGTGCTAGGGCCCCAGGGGGCGCCAAAAACATTCAGTACTTC.